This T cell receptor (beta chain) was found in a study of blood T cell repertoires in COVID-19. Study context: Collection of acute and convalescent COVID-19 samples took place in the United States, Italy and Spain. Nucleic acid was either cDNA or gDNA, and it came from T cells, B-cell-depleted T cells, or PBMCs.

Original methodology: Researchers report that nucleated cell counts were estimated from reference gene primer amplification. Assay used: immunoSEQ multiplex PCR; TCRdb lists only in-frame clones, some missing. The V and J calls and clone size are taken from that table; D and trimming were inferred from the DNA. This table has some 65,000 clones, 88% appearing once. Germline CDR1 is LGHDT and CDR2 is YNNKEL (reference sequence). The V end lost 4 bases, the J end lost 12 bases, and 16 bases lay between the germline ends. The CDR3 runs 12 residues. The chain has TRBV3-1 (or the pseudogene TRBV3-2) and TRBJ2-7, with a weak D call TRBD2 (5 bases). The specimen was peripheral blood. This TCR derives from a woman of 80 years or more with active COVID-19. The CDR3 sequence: CASSPARGRRYF. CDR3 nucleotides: TGTGCCAGCAGCCCAGCCCGGGGTAGAAGGTACTTC.